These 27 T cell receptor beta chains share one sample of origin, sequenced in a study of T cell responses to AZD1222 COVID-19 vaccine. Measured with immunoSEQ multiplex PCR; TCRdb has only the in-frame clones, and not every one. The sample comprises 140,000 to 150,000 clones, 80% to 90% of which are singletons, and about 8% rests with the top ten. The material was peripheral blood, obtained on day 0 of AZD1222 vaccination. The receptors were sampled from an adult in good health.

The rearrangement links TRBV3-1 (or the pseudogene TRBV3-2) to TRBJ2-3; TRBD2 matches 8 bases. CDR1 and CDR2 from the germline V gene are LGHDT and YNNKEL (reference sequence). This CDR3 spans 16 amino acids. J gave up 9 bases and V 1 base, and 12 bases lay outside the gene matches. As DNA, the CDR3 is TGTGCCAGCAGCCAAGCTGGGGTAGCCGCGGGGGGAACGCAGTATTTT. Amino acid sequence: CASSQAGVAAGGTQYF.

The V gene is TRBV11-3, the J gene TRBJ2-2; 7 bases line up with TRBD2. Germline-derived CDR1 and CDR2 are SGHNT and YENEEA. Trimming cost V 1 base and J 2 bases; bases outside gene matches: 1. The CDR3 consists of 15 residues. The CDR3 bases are TGTGCCAGCAGCTTAGGCGGGGGTAACACCGGGGAGCTGTTTTTT. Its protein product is CASSLGGGNTGELFF.

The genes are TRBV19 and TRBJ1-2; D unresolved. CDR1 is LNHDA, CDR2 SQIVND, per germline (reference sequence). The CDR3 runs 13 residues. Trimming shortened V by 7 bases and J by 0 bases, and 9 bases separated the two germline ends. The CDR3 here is CASTPSANYGYTF. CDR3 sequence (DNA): TGTGCCAGTACCCCAAGCGCTAACTATGGCTACACCTTC.

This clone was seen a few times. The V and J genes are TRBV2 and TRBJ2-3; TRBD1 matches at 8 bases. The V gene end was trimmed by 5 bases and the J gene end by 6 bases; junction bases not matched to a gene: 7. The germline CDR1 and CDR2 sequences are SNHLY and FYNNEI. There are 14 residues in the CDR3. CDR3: CASSWGQAGDTQYF. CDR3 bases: TGTGCCAGCAGTTGGGGACAGGCCGGGGATACGCAGTATTTT.

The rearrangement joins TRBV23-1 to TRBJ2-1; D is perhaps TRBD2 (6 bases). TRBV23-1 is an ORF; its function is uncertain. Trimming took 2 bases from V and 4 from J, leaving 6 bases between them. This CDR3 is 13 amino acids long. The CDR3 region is CASSQGGYNEQFF. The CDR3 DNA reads TGCGCCAGCAGTCAAGGAGGGTACAATGAGCAGTTCTTC.

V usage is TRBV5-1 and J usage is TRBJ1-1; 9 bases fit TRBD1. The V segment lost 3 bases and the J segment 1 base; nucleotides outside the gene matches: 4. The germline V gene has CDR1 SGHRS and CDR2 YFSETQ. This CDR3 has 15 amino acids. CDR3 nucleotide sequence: TGCGCCAGCAGCTGGGGGACAGGGACGAACACTGAAGCTTTCTTT. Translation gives CASSWGTGTNTEAFF.

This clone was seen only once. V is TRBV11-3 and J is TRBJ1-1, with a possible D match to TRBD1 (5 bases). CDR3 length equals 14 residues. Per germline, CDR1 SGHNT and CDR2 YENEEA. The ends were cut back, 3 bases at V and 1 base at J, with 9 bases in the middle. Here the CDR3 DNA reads TGTGCCAGCAGCTTCGGACAAGGGAACACTGAAGCTTTCTTT. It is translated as CASSFGQGNTEAFF.

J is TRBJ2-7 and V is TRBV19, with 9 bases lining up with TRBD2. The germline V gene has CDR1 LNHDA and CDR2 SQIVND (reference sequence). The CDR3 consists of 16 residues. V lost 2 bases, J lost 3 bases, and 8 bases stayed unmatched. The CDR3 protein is CASSIIGLAGIYEQYF. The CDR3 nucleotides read TGTGCCAGTAGTATAATCGGCCTAGCGGGAATCTACGAGCAGTACTTC.

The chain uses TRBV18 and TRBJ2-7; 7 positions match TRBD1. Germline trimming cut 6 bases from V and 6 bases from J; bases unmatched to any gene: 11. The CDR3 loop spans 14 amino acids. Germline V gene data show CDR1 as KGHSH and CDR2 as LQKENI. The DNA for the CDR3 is TGTGCCAGCTCTGCACCTCCAGGGGGTAGCGAGCAGTACTTC. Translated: CASSAPPGGSEQYF. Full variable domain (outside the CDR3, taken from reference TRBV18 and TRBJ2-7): NAGVMQNPRHLVRRRGQEARLRCSPMKGHSHVYWYRQLPEEGLKFMVYLQKENIIDESGMPKERFSAEFPKEGPSILRIQQVVRGDSAAYFCASSAPPGGSEQYFGPGTRLTVT.

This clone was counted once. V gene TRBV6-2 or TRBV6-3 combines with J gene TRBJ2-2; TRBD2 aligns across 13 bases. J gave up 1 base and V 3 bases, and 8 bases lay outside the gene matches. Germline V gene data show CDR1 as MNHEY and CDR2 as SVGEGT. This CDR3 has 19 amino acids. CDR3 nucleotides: TGTGCCAGCAGTTATGCACTAGCGGGAGGGGAAATGAACACCGGGGAGCTGTTTTTT. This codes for CASSYALAGGEMNTGELFF.

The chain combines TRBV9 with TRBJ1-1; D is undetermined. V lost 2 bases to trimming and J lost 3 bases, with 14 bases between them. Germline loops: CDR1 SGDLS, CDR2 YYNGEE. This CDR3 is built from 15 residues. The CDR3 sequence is CASSVGVGWDTEAFF. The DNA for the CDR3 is TGTGCCAGCAGCGTGGGAGTGGGGTGGGACACTGAAGCTTTCTTT.

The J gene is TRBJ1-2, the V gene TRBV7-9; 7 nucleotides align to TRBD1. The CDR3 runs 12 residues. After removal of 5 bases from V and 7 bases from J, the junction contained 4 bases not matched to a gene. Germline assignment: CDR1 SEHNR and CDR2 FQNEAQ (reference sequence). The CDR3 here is CASSVQGSGYTF. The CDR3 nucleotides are TGTGCCAGCAGCGTACAGGGGAGTGGCTACACCTTC.

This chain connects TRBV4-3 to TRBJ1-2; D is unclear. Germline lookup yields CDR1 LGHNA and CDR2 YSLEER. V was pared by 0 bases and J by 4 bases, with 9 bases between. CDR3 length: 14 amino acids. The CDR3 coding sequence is TGCGCCAGCAGCCAAGATGGAGGCCCCTATGGCTACACCTTC. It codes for CASSQDGGPYGYTF.

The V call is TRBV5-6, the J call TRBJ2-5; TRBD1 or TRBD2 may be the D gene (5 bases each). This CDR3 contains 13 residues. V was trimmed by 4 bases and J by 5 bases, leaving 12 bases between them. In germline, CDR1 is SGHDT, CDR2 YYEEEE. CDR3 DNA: TGTGCCAGCAGCCCTGGCGAGGGGGAGACCCAGTACTTC. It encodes CASSPGEGETQYF.

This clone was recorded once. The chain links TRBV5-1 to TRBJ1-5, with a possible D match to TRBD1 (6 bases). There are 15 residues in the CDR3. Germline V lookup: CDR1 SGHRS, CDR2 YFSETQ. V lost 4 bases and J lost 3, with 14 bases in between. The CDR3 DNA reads TGCGCCAGCAGCCCAGCTGGACAGCTCAATCAGCCCCAGCATTTT. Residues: CASSPAGQLNQPQHF.

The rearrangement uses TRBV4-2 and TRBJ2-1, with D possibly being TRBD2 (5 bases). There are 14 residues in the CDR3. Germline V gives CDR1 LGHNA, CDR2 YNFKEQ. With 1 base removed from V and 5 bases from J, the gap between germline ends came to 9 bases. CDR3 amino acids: CASSQARVDNEQFF. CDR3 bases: TGTGCCAGCAGCCAAGCGCGGGTGGACAATGAGCAGTTCTTC.

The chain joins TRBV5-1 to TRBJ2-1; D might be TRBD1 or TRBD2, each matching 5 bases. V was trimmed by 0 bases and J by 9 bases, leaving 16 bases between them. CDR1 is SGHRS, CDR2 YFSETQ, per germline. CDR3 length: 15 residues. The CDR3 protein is CASSLDAGDGAEQFF. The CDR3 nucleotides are TGCGCCAGCAGCTTGGATGCCGGGGACGGGGCTGAGCAGTTCTTC.

The CDR3, as DNA: TGCAGCGTTACTCGGGAGTGGGGGGGGCCCCCCCAAGAGACCCAGTACTTC. It codes for CSVTREWGGPPQETQYF. V and J are TRBV29-1 and TRBJ2-5; the D gene is possibly TRBD2 (7 bases). The V and J ends lost 5 bases and 1 base respectively, with 23 bases between them. Per the germline V gene, CDR1 is SQVTM and CDR2 is ANQGSEA. The CDR3 consists of 17 residues.

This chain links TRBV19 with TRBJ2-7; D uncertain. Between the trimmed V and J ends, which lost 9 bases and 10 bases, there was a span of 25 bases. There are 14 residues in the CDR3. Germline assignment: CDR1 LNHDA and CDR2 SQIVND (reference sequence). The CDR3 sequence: CASSPPGSWEGQYF. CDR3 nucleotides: TGTGCCAGCTCCCCACCGGGTAGTTGGGAAGGTCAGTACTTC. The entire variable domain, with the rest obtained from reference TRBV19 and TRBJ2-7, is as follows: DGGITQSPKYLFRKEGQNVTLSCEQNLNHDAMYWYRQDPGQGLRLIYYSQIVNDFQKGDIAEGYSVSREKKESFPLTVTSAQKNPTAFYLCASSPPGSWEGQYFGPGTRLTVT.

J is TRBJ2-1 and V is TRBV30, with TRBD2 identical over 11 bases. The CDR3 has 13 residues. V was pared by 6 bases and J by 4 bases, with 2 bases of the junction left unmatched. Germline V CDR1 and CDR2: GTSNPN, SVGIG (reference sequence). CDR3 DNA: TGTGCCTGCAGACTAGCGGGATACAATGAGCAGTTCTTC. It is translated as CACRLAGYNEQFF.

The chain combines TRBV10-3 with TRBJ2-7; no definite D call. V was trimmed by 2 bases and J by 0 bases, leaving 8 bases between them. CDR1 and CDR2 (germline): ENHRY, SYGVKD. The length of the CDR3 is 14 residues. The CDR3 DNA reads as TGTGCCATCAGTGAGATTCGGAGCTCCTACGAGCAGTACTTC. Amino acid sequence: CAISEIRSSYEQYF.

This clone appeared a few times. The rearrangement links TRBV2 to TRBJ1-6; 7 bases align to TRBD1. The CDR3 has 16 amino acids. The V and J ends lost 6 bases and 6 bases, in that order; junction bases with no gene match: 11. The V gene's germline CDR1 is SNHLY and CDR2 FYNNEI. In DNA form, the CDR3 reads TGTGCCAGCAGGTATCCCGGGACAGTGTCTAATTCACCCCTCCACTTT. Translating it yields CASRYPGTVSNSPLHF.

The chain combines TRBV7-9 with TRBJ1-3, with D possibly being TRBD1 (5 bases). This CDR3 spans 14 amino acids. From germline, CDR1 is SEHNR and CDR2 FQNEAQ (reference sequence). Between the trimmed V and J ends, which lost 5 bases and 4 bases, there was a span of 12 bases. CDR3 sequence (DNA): TGTGCCAGCAGCCCAGGGACGGGGGGAAACACCATATATTTT. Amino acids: CASSPGTGGNTIYF.

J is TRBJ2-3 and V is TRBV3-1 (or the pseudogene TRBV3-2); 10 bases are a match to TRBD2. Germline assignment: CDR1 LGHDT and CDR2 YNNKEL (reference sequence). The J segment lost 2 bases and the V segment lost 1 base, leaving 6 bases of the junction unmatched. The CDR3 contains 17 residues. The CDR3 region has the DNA TGTGCCAGCAGCCAAGCTACTAGCGGGGAATACACAGATACGCAGTATTTT. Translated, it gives CASSQATSGEYTDTQYF.

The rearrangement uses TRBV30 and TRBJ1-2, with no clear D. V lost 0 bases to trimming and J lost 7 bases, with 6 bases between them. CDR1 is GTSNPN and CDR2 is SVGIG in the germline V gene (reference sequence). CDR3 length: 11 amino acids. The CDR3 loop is CAWSVGIGYTF. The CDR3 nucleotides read TGTGCCTGGAGTGTTGGGATTGGCTACACCTTC.

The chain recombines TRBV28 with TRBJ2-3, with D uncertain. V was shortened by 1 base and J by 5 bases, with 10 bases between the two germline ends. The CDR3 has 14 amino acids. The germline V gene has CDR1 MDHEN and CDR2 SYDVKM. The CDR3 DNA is TGTGCCAGCAGTTTATCCAACGGGCAAGATACGCAGTATTTT. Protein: CASSLSNGQDTQYF.

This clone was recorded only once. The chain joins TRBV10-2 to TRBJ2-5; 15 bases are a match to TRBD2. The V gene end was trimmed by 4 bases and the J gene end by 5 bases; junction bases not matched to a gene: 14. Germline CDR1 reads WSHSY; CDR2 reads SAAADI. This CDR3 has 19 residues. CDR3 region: CASSVWAAGTSGRRETQYF. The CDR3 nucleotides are TGCGCCAGCAGTGTTTGGGCGGCTGGGACTAGCGGGAGGAGGGAGACCCAGTACTTC.